These 29 T cell receptor beta chains were all obtained from the same sample, sequenced in a study of T cell clones after liver transplantation. TCRdb keeps only in-frame clones here, not all; method: immunoSEQ multiplex PCR. Among 93,000 or so clones listed, approximately 79% were seen once. The sample was CD4+ T cells from blood, taken approximately 50 months after liver transplant. Receptors originate from a human patient who received a liver transplant. Some T cells may arise from the graft donor.

V usage is TRBV7-3 and J usage is TRBJ2-3; 7 bases fit TRBD2. Germline assignment: CDR1 SGHTA and CDR2 FQGTGA. CDR3 size: 16 residues. With 5 bases clipped from V and 4 bases from J, the junction kept 12 bases outside the gene matches. The CDR3 spells CASSPKGGEGPDTQYF. As DNA, the CDR3 is TGTGCCAGCAGCCCGAAGGGTGGGGAGGGCCCAGATACGCAGTATTTT.

This chain links TRBV18 with TRBJ1-2, with D perhaps matching TRBD1 (6 bases). Germline V CDR1 and CDR2: KGHSH, LQKENI. V was trimmed by 1 base and J by 5 bases, leaving 17 bases between them. The CDR3 covers 16 residues. The CDR3 DNA reads TGTGCCAGCTCACCACTTTCGCGACAGGAGGGGTATGGCTACACCTTC. This translates into CASSPLSRQEGYGYTF.

The chain has TRBV7-2 and TRBJ1-4; a possible D gene is TRBD1 (6 bases). Per the germline V gene, CDR1 is SGHTA and CDR2 is FQGNSA. The CDR3 loop spans 16 amino acids. Trimming shortened V by 5 bases and J by 0 bases, and 13 bases separated the two germline ends. The CDR3 DNA follows: TGTGCCAGCAGCCAAATGGGGGGCGCAACTAATGAAAAACTGTTTTTT. Protein product: CASSQMGGATNEKLFF.

This clone was picked up a small number of times. The chain is built from TRBV11-2 and TRBJ1-4; tentatively, D is TRBD1 (6 bases). The CDR3 has 15 residues. With 4 bases removed from V and 0 bases from J, the gap between germline ends came to 9 bases. Germline V gene data show CDR1 as SGHAT and CDR2 as FQNNGV. The CDR3 spells CASSSNRATNEKLFF. For the CDR3, the DNA is TGTGCCAGCAGCTCGAACAGGGCAACTAATGAAAAACTGTTTTTT.

This clone was recorded a few times. The chain has TRBV5-6 and TRBJ1-6; TRBD1 is a possible D gene (6 bases). The CDR3 sequence is 12 residues long. The germline V gene encodes CDR1 SGHDT and CDR2 YYEEEE. V was cut by 6 bases and J by 10 bases, with 11 bases left in between. CDR3 loop: CASTNRESPLHF. The CDR3 DNA is TGTGCCAGCACGAACAGGGAATCACCCCTCCACTTT.

The V call is TRBV18, the J call TRBJ2-4; TRBD2 agrees at 11 bases. CDR3 length: 15 residues. In germline, CDR1 is KGHSH, CDR2 LQKENI. Losses at the gene ends were 2 bases for V and 7 bases for J; bases not matched to a gene: 4. CDR3 in DNA: TGTGCCAGCTCACCAATACTAGCGGGAGTTAACATTCAGTACTTC. Its translation: CASSPILAGVNIQYF.

The chain uses TRBV7-3 and TRBJ1-1; D is unclear. The V end was cut by 2 bases, the J end by 5 bases, with 15 bases between. Germline CDR1 reads SGHTA; CDR2 reads FQGTGA. The CDR3 is 15 amino acids. The chain's CDR3 is CASSLLASVGTEAFF. The CDR3 DNA reads as TGTGCCAGCAGCTTATTGGCGAGCGTGGGGACTGAAGCTTTCTTT.

The chain carries TRBV9 and TRBJ1-1; TRBD1 matches 11 bases. J lost 4 bases, V lost 1 base, and 3 bases had no gene match. There are 15 residues in the CDR3. CDR1 and CDR2 (germline): SGDLS, YYNGEE. CDR3 sequence reads: CASSVMGQGVTEAFF. CDR3 bases: TGTGCCAGCAGCGTAATGGGACAGGGGGTCACTGAAGCTTTCTTT.

V and J are TRBV5-4 and TRBJ2-3; 7 bases match TRBD1. In germline, CDR1 is SGHNT, CDR2 YYREEE (reference sequence). Trimming cost V 2 bases and J 4 bases; bases outside gene matches: 10. The length of the CDR3 is 16 residues. CDR3 DNA sequence: TGTGCCAGCAGCTTTCCTGGCCAGGGGGTGGCAGATACGCAGTATTTT. Its translation: CASSFPGQGVADTQYF.

The rearrangement joins TRBV5-5 to TRBJ1-4; perhaps TRBD1 as D (6 bases). The germline gives CDR1 SGHKS, CDR2 YYEKEE (reference sequence). Trimming took off 4 bases at V and 8 bases at J, with 15 bases between the two ends. The CDR3 spans 14 residues. As DNA, the CDR3 is TGTGCCAGCAGCCCCGGGGGCCCTGGAGAAAAACTGTTTTTT. Translated: CASSPGGPGEKLFF.

The chain employs TRBV11-3 and TRBJ2-7; the D gene is possibly TRBD2 (5 bases). Germline CDR1 is SGHNT and CDR2 is YENEEA. Trimming took off 4 bases at V and 6 bases at J, with 7 bases between the two ends. The CDR3 contains 11 residues. CDR3 nucleotides: TGTGCCAGCAGCTCGGGGAGCGAGCAGTACTTC. This encodes CASSSGSEQYF.

The genes are TRBV12-5 and TRBJ2-5, with D tentatively TRBD1 or TRBD2 (5 bases each). Germline CDR1 and CDR2: LGHNT and FRNRAP. The CDR3 is 16 amino acids. The V end lost 6 bases, the J end lost 1 base, and 18 bases lay between the germline ends. CDR3 sequence reads: CASGLTVFGTQETQYF. In DNA form, the CDR3 reads TGTGCTAGTGGATTGACAGTTTTCGGGACCCAAGAGACCCAGTACTTC. The full variable domain, completed using reference TRBV12-5 and TRBJ2-5, is DARVTQTPRHKVTEMGQEVTMRCQPILGHNTVFWYRQTMMQGLELLAYFRNRAPLDDSGMPKDRFSAEMPDATLATLKIQPSEPRDSAVYFCASGLTVFGTQETQYFGPGTRLLVL.

This clone was seen a few times. In DNA form, the CDR3 reads TGTGCCAGCAGTTCGGCGGGGGGGCGGGGGACGCAGTATTTT. This sequence encodes CASSSAGGRGTQYF. This chain uses TRBV27 with TRBJ2-3; 9 bases are shared with TRBD2. Germline V gene sequence: CDR1 MNHEY, CDR2 SMNVEV (reference sequence). Germline trimming cut 4 bases from V and 9 bases from J; bases unmatched to any gene: 8. The CDR3 has 14 residues.

Notes on this clone: Other nucleotide sequences in the sample specify the same CDR3. The chain has TRBV6-1 and TRBJ1-1; 9 nucleotides align to TRBD1. Losses at the gene ends were 7 bases for V and 4 bases for J; bases not matched to a gene: 4. The CDR3 sequence is 13 residues long. Germline CDR1 MNHNS, CDR2 SASEGT. The CDR3 here is CASKGQGFTEAFF. CDR3 DNA: TGTGCCAGCAAGGGACAGGGATTCACTGAAGCTTTCTTT.

This clone has just a few counts. This chain links TRBV6-5 with TRBJ1-1, with TRBD1 identical over 8 bases. This CDR3 has 16 amino acids. Germline values: CDR1 MNHEY, CDR2 SVGAGI. The J segment lost 4 bases and the V segment lost 0 bases, leaving 7 bases of the junction unmatched. The CDR3 is CASSYSRNRGGTEAFF. CDR3 nucleotide sequence: TGTGCCAGCAGTTACTCAAGGAACAGGGGGGGCACTGAAGCTTTCTTT.

This clone was detected a few times. The chain joins TRBV14 to TRBJ2-7; 11 bases are shared with TRBD2. The CDR3 has 16 residues. CDR1 is SGHDN, CDR2 FVKESK, per germline. J lost 4 bases, V lost 5 bases, and 10 bases had no gene match. The CDR3 spells CASSSAPIAGGYEQYF. In nucleotides, the CDR3 is TGTGCCAGCAGCAGCGCCCCTATAGCGGGGGGGTACGAGCAGTACTTC.

V and J are TRBV5-3 and TRBJ1-5, with D possibly being TRBD1 (5 bases). TRBV5-3 has ORF status, its function being uncertain. Trimming cost V 0 bases and J 4 bases, with 14 bases left between them. This CDR3 contains 16 residues. The CDR3 protein is CARSLGGLGGNQPQHF. The CDR3 bases are TGTGCCAGAAGCTTGGGAGGGCTGGGGGGAAATCAGCCCCAGCATTTT.

The table lists this clone with a count of one. The genes are TRBV7-2 and TRBJ2-4, with D unclear. CDR3 size: 14 residues. Trimming pared 1 base from V and 0 bases from J, leaving 4 bases between. Germline-derived CDR1 and CDR2 are SGHTA and FQGNSA. The CDR3 DNA reads TGTGCCAGCAGCTTAGTTCTAGCCAAAAACATTCAGTACTTC. This gives the protein CASSLVLAKNIQYF.

Comments on this clone: It is unclear where the CDR3 begins or ends on the DNA, so no DNA is shown, and the CDR3 is as TCRdb lists it. Additional DNA sequences in this sample encode the identical CDR3. The genes are TRBV7-9 and TRBJ2-7; no check of the table's D call, TRBD1, against the DNA was made. CDR1 SEHNR and CDR2 FQNEAQ come from the germline V gene (reference sequence). The CDR3 has 14 amino acids, counting both end residues. The CDR3 reads CASSFGRGAYEQYF.

The chain combines TRBV9 with TRBJ2-1; D not resolved. The germline V and J ends were trimmed by 2 bases and 0 bases, with 9 bases remaining between them. This CDR3 is built from 15 residues. CDR1 is SGDLS, CDR2 YYNGEE, per germline. In DNA form, the CDR3 reads TGTGCCAGCAGCGTCCAAGAGAGCTCCTACAATGAGCAGTTCTTC. Protein: CASSVQESSYNEQFF.

This clone was found once. The CDR3 DNA sequence: TGCGCCAGCAGCCCGCGGCCCGGGACAGAGTACGAGCAGTACTTC. It translates to CASSPRPGTEYEQYF. The chain links TRBV5-1 to TRBJ2-7, with 7 bases lining up with TRBD1. CDR1 and CDR2 from the germline V gene are SGHRS and YFSETQ. The CDR3 has 15 residues. The ends lost 4 bases at V and 4 bases at J; junction bases unmatched: 11.

The rearrangement links TRBV4-2 to TRBJ2-7; TRBD1 agrees at 7 bases. V lost 1 base to trimming and J lost 2 bases; unmatched junction nucleotides: 5. The CDR3 consists of 15 residues. The germline gives CDR1 LGHNA, CDR2 YNFKEQ. Here the CDR3 DNA reads TGTGCCAGCAGCCAAGCCGGGACAGTTGCCTACGAGCAGTACTTC. Protein product: CASSQAGTVAYEQYF.

This chain links TRBV7-3 with TRBJ2-3; D remains ambiguous. CDR3 length: 14 amino acids. Between the trimmed V and J ends, which lost 4 bases and 0 bases, there was a span of 8 bases. Germline V gene data show CDR1 as SGHTA and CDR2 as FQGTGA. The CDR3 spells CASSSAGSTDTQYF. CDR3 nucleotide sequence: TGTGCCAGCAGCTCCGCCGGGAGCACAGATACGCAGTATTTT.

The genes are TRBV30 and TRBJ2-7; 8 nucleotides line up with TRBD2. The J segment lost 0 bases and the V segment lost 3 bases, leaving 10 bases of the junction unmatched. Germline-derived CDR1 and CDR2 are GTSNPN and SVGIG (reference sequence). The CDR3 loop spans 16 amino acids. The CDR3 nucleotides read TGTGCCTGGAGACCAAAAACTAGCGGAGGCTCCTACGAGCAGTACTTC. Translating it yields CAWRPKTSGGSYEQYF.

The J gene is TRBJ2-7, the V gene TRBV7-9, with D perhaps TRBD2 (6 bases). V shed 0 bases and J shed 2 bases, with 23 bases lying between them. This CDR3 comprises 19 residues. Germline CDR1 and CDR2: SEHNR and FQNEAQ (reference sequence). This CDR3 is CASSLAGVGGAGTTYEQYF. The CDR3 nucleotides read TGTGCCAGCAGCTTAGCGGGGGTCGGAGGGGCAGGAACGACCTACGAGCAGTACTTC.

This chain uses TRBV27 with TRBJ2-2; 10 bases match TRBD2. Germline V CDR1 and CDR2: MNHEY, SMNVEV (reference sequence). The V segment lost 5 bases and the J segment 2 bases; nucleotides outside the gene matches: 8. The CDR3 runs 17 residues. The CDR3 is CASSNSGLATNTGELFF. CDR3 DNA: TGTGCCAGCAGTAACTCGGGACTAGCGACCAACACCGGGGAGCTGTTTTTT.

This clone was seen more than once but under ten times. J is TRBJ2-7 and V is TRBV11-3; TRBD1 is a possible D gene (5 bases). CDR3 length: 11 amino acids. V was pared by 5 bases and J by 4 bases, with 6 bases between. CDR1 and CDR2 (germline): SGHNT, YENEEA. CDR3 amino acids: CASSRGYEQYF. CDR3 nucleotide sequence: TGTGCCAGCAGCAGGGGTTACGAGCAGTACTTC.

The chain combines TRBV7-3 with TRBJ2-2; 7 bases agree with TRBD1. V was pared by 5 bases and J by 2 bases, with 5 bases of the junction left unmatched. Germline V gene lookup returns CDR1 SGHTA and CDR2 FQGTGA. The CDR3 is made up of 15 amino acids. In DNA, the CDR3 is TGTGCCAGCAGCCACAGGGGATTCAACACCGGGGAGCTGTTTTTT. Translating gives CASSHRGFNTGELFF.

This clone was seen a handful of times. The J gene is TRBJ2-1, the V gene TRBV7-3, with 12 bases fitting TRBD2. Germline assignment: CDR1 SGHTA and CDR2 FQGTGA. V lost 4 bases and J lost 0; bases outside the gene matches: 7. This CDR3 is 18 amino acids long. The CDR3 sequence: CASSSPTSGSTSYNEQFF. CDR3 bases: TGTGCCAGCAGCTCCCCGACTAGCGGGAGTACCTCCTACAATGAGCAGTTCTTC.